This TCR beta chain is from a study of T cell responses to AZD1222 COVID-19 vaccine. The germline CDR1 and CDR2 sequences are SGDLS and YYNGEE. V lost 2 bases and J 6 bases, leaving 11 bases between the germline ends. The CDR3 is 13 amino acids. In its sample, this clone was seen a few times. What it recognizes is unknown. Study results and caveats: Across the whole spike, CD4 TCRs peaked at regions 160-218 and 743-854. Reportedly, close to half of spike-specific TCRs are directed against unmutated variant regions. It should be noted that donors were predominantly white British and more often female, and clonal diversity was possibly underestimated. An increase in Spike-specific TCR breadth and depth was observed after two AZD1222 doses.

The assay was immunoSEQ multiplex PCR, and TCRdb's table has in-frame clones only and misses some. The sample has 130,000 to 150,000 clones; around 83% are singletons. The sequence was collected from an adult in good health. The material was peripheral blood, obtained on day 0 of MenACWY control vaccination. This rearrangement joins TRBV9 to TRBJ1-1, with D possibly TRBD1 on 5 matching bases. The CDR3: CASSVGGRAEAFF. The CDR3 bases are TGTGCCAGCAGCGTTGGGGGGAGGGCTGAAGCTTTCTTT.